One and the same sample provided the 15 T cell receptor beta chains below, sequenced in a study of CD8 T cells in ankylosing spondylitis. TCRdb analysed the 5' RACE reads with MiXCR anew, one entry per CDR3 protein. This sample has a few hundred thousand distinct CDR3 sequences, with under 20% found just once. Sequenced material: blood, either unsorted or a sorted T cell fraction (not recorded which). The source is a male donor with ankylosing spondylitis or in good health (not recorded which).

The rearrangement uses TRBV10-3 and TRBJ2-7; D possibly corresponds to TRBD2 (6 bases). The V end was cut by 0 bases, the J end by 4 bases, with 13 bases between. CDR3 length equals 15 residues. Per the germline V gene, CDR1 is ENHRY and CDR2 is SYGVKD. The CDR3 region has the DNA TGTGCCATCAGTGAGTCGGGGGGAAGGGGTTACGAGCAGTACTTC. Its protein product is CAISESGGRGYEQYF.

V is TRBV6-1 and J is TRBJ1-5; tentatively, D is TRBD1 (5 bases). With 6 bases removed from V and 4 bases from J, the gap between germline ends came to 22 bases. This CDR3 is 17 amino acids long. Germline V gives CDR1 MNHNS, CDR2 SASEGT. This CDR3 reads CASSPLIPGTGNQPQHF. DNA of the CDR3: TGTGCCAGCAGCCCACTGATCCCCGGGACGGGGAATCAGCCCCAGCATTTT.

This clonotype turned up a few times. This chain links TRBV28 with TRBJ2-7; D is unresolved. The CDR3 has 16 amino acids. V lost 4 bases, J lost 1 base, and 17 bases lay in between. Germline values: CDR1 MDHEN, CDR2 SYDVKM. In DNA form, the CDR3 reads TGTGCCAGCAGTTCCCCACGGGCTGTGGCGTCCTACGAGCAGTACTTC. This translates into CASSSPRAVASYEQYF.

The sample holds many counts of this clonotype. This chain uses TRBV29-1 with TRBJ2-2; 10 nucleotides agree with TRBD2. The germline V gene has CDR1 SQVTM and CDR2 ANQGSEA. With V trimmed by 3 bases and J by 4 bases, 5 bases remained unmatched. This CDR3 region has 15 residues. CDR3 amino acids: CSVEKREGRTGELFF. CDR3 DNA: TGCAGCGTTGAGAAGCGGGAGGGCCGCACCGGGGAGCTGTTTTTT.

The chain recombines TRBV29-1 with TRBJ2-3; D unresolved. The CDR3 consists of 12 residues. V lost 0 bases and J lost 1, with 2 bases in between. CDR1 is SQVTM, CDR2 ANQGSEA, per germline. CDR3 coding DNA: TGCAGCGTTGAAGACGGCACAGATACGCAGTATTTT. Residues: CSVEDGTDTQYF.

V gene TRBV29-1 combines with J gene TRBJ2-7, with D possibly matching TRBD2 (5 bases). The germline CDR1 and CDR2 sequences are SQVTM and ANQGSEA. Trimming left V 0 bases short and J 3 bases short, with 9 bases between. The CDR3 is 13 amino acids. CDR3 residues: CSVEEEGGYEQYF. In DNA, the CDR3 is TGCAGCGTTGAAGAGGAAGGAGGCTACGAGCAGTACTTC.

In nucleotides, the CDR3 is TGCGCCAGCAGCCAAGATCACGCTAGCGGGATCACAGATACGCAGTATTTT. This codes for CASSQDHASGITDTQYF. The genes are TRBV4-3 and TRBJ2-3; 9 bases fit TRBD2. After removal of 0 bases from V and 2 bases from J, the junction contained 6 bases not matched to a gene. CDR1 LGHNA and CDR2 YSLEER come from the germline V gene. The CDR3 extends over 17 amino acids.

This clonotype appeared many times. CDR3 DNA sequence: TGCAGCGTTGAAGATCCTGAGGGGCGGGACTACGAAGAGACCCAGTACTTC. It encodes CSVEDPEGRDYEETQYF. J is TRBJ2-5 and V is TRBV29-1, with TRBD2 matching 7 bases. V trimming: 0 bases; J trimming: 3 bases; junction bases outside the gene matches: 13. The CDR3 has 17 amino acids. Germline V gives CDR1 SQVTM, CDR2 ANQGSEA.

The chain recombines TRBV5-1 with TRBJ2-5, with a tentative D call TRBD2 (6 bases). Deletions cut 0 bases from V and 4 bases from J, with 13 bases between. Germline assignment: CDR1 SGHRS and CDR2 YFSETQ. The CDR3 has 15 amino acids. As DNA, the CDR3 is TGCGCCAGCAGCTTGGTGGAGGGCCGGGGAGAGACCCAGTACTTC. It translates to CASSLVEGRGETQYF.

In this sample, this clonotype turned up a few times. The rearrangement uses TRBV4-1 and TRBJ2-1; a possible D gene is TRBD2 (6 bases). Between the trimmed V and J ends, which lost 4 bases and 5 bases, there was a span of 18 bases. This CDR3 contains 16 residues. In germline, CDR1 is MGHRA, CDR2 YSYEKL. DNA for the CDR3: TGCGCCAGCAGCCGAGATGGCCTAGCGACTAACAATGAGCAGTTCTTC. This codes for CASSRDGLATNNEQFF.

The V and J genes are TRBV29-1 and TRBJ2-7; weak D call: TRBD2 (6 bases). This CDR3 comprises 14 residues. CDR1 SQVTM and CDR2 ANQGSEA come from the germline V gene. V dropped 4 bases and J dropped 6 bases, with 19 bases sitting between them. The CDR3: CSVGEAGALGEQYF. The CDR3 DNA follows: TGCAGCGTTGGGGAGGCCGGGGCCTTGGGCGAGCAGTACTTC.

This chain connects TRBV5-1 to TRBJ2-1, with 9 bases that match TRBD2. The CDR3 loop spans 16 amino acids. V lost 0 bases to trimming and J lost 9 bases; unmatched junction nucleotides: 10. CDR1 is SGHRS, CDR2 YFSETQ, per germline. The CDR3 region is CASSLALAGDAPEQFF. CDR3 nucleotide sequence: TGCGCCAGCAGCTTGGCCTTAGCGGGAGACGCTCCTGAGCAGTTCTTC.

The sample holds one count of this clonotype. The chain carries TRBV29-1 and TRBJ2-1; TRBD2 aligns across 10 bases. Germline lookup yields CDR1 SQVTM and CDR2 ANQGSEA. V lost 4 bases, J lost 6 bases, and 6 bases stayed unmatched. This CDR3 is 14 amino acids long. CDR3 sequence (DNA): TGCAGCGTTGCCGGGACTAGCGCTTCCAATGAGCAGTTCTTC. As protein: CSVAGTSASNEQFF.

The genes are TRBV20-1 and TRBJ2-5; 7 bases agree with TRBD1. The CDR3 extends over 14 amino acids. The V and J ends lost 0 bases and 2 bases, in that order; junction bases with no gene match: 3. CDR1 and CDR2 (germline): DFQATT, SNEGSKA (reference sequence). The CDR3 sequence: CSARDLGQQETQYF. The CDR3 DNA follows: TGCAGTGCTAGAGATCTGGGACAGCAAGAGACCCAGTACTTC.

V usage is TRBV4-2 and J usage is TRBJ2-1, with D uncertain. Germline values: CDR1 LGHNA, CDR2 YNFKEQ. V dropped 0 bases and J dropped 10 bases, with 16 bases sitting between them. The CDR3 is 15 residues long. DNA of the CDR3: TGTGCCAGCAGCCAAGATAGGCCCGGTGTCGGGGAGCAGTTCTTC. Translating it yields CASSQDRPGVGEQFF.